This T cell receptor (beta chain) was found in a study of blood T cell repertoires in COVID-19. This clone came up once. V lost 7 bases, J lost 8 bases, and 10 bases stayed unmatched. The CDR3 is 14 amino acids. Looked up from germline, CDR1 is SGHTA and CDR2 is FQGNSA. Authors' data handling: Quantification of nucleated cells was approximated via reference gene primer amplification. TCRdb keeps only in-frame clones here, not all; method: immunoSEQ multiplex PCR. V, J and clone size reflect that table, while D and trimming were determined from the DNA. Here the sample spans hundreds of thousands of clones, more than 75% being singletons. Participants were aged about 18 to 100 years from about two dozen US areas. Participant-given clinical history determined each cohort assignment. Cohort 3 recovered donors had two negative PCRs, clearance, or symptom resolution.

The source of this sequence is a man in his 60s who had recovered from COVID-19. The specimen was PBMCs or T cells enriched from blood (not recorded which). The chain couples TRBV7-2 to TRBJ2-1; TRBD2 matches 8 bases. The CDR3 DNA sequence: TGTGCCAGCACACCCCGGGGGGGTTATTATGAGCAGTTCTTC. Amino acid sequence: CASTPRGGYYEQFF.